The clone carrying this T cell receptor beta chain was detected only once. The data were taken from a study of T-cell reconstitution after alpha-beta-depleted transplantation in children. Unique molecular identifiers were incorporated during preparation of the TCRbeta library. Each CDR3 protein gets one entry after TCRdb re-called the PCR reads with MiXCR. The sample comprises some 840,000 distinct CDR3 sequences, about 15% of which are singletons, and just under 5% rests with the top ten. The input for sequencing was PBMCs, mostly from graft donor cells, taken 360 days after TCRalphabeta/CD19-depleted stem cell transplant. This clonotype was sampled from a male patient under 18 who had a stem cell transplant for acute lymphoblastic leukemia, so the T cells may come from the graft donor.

CDR3 amino acids: CASRLGTNYEQFF. The CDR3 region has the DNA TGTGCCAGCAGGCTAGGGACGAACTATGAGCAGTTCTTC. The chain is built from TRBV27 and TRBJ2-1; D tentatively reads TRBD1 or TRBD2 (5 bases each). The CDR3 totals 13 residues. CDR1 is MNHEY and CDR2 is SMNVEV in the germline V gene (reference sequence). V was clipped by 6 bases and J by 8 bases, with 14 bases between them.